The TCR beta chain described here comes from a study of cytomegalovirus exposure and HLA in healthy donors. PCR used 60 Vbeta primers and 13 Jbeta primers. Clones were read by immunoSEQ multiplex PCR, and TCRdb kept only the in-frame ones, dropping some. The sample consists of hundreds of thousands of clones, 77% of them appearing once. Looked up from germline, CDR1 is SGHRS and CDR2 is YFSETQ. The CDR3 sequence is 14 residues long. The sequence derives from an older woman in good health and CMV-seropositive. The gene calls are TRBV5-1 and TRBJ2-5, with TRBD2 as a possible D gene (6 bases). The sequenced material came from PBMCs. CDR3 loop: CASGGSGAAETQYF. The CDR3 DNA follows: TGCGCGTCTGGGGGGAGCGGTGCCGCTGAGACCCAGTACTTC.